This TCR beta chain emerged from a study of CD8 T cells in ankylosing spondylitis. The study's findings and limits: Relatively rare in peripheral blood, disease-linked clones were also CD8+. It appeared that ankylosing spondylitis blood was characterized by a TCR beta motif of several highly homologous variants.

V shed 2 bases and J shed 1 base, with 10 bases lying between them. The CDR3 runs to 14 residues. Germline V gives CDR1 SGDLS, CDR2 YYNGEE. From the 5' RACE reads, TCRdb called clonotypes with MiXCR, one entry per CDR3 protein. Of 700,000 to 1,000,000 distinct CDR3 sequences in the sample, 10% to 15% were seen once. This clonotype has more than one count but fewer than ten. Antigen: not known. The TCR was taken from a male donor with ankylosing spondylitis. The sample comprised blood, either unsorted or a sorted T cell fraction (not recorded which). V is TRBV9 and J is TRBJ2-7, with D possibly called TRBD1 or TRBD2 (6 bases each). CDR3 in DNA: TGTGCCAGCAGCGTCACGGGGGCGTCCTACGAGCAGTACTTC. Translated, it gives CASSVTGASYEQYF.